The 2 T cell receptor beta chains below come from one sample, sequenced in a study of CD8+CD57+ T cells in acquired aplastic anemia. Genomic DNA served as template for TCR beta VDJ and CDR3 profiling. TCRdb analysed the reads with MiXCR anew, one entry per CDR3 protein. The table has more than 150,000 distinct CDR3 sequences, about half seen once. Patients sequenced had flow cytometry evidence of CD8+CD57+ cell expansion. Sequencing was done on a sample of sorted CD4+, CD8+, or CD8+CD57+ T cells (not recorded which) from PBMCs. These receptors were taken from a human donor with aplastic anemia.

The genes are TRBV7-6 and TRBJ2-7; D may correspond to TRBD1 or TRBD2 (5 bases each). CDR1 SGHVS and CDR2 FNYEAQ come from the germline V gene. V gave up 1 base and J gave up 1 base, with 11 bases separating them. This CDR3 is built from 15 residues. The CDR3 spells CASSLERGESYEQYF. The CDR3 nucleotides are TGTGCCAGCAGCTTAGAGCGAGGGGAGTCCTACGAGCAGTACTTC.

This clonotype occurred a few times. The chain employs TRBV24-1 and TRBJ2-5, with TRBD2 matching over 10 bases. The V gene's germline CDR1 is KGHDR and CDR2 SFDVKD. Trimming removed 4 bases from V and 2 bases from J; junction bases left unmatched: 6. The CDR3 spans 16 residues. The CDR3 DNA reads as TGTGCCACCAGTGAGGGCAGCGGGAGGGCACAAGAGACCCAGTACTTC. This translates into CATSEGSGRAQETQYF.